This entry is about one TCR beta chain. An end of the junction differs from the germline gene, which may be a read error. These data originate in a study of blood T cells in healthy people across ages. CDR1 MNHEY and CDR2 SVGAGI come from the germline V gene. CDR3 length: 14 residues. Combining a sample-barcoded 5' primer with a J-beta primer mix, a second PCR ran for about 6 to 11 cycles. Any given sample supplied a minimum of 2.5 million CDR3-containing paired-end reads. MiXCR, run by TCRdb on the 5' RACE reads, gives a single entry per CDR3 protein. The table includes over a million distinct CDR3 sequences, 35% to 45% detected once.

Sequenced: blood. The rearrangement links TRBV6-5 to TRBJ1-6, with 7 bases aligning to TRBD1. The clonotype comes from a woman younger than 35 in good health. The DNA for the CDR3 is TGTGCCAGCAGTTACGACAGGGTTCGGTCGCCCCCCCACTTT. It is translated as CASSYDRVRSPPHF.